Here is one T cell receptor beta chain with its context. Its antigen remains unknown. Method: immunoSEQ multiplex PCR; TCRdb's copy keeps in-frame clones and lacks some. Here the sample spans roughly 50,000 clones, around 87% being singletons. Noted time point: cycle 4 day 1 (C4D1), after 5 to 7 weeks of nivolumab. With no exception, relapse followed autologous stem cell transplantation in all patients, and brentuximab vedotin exposure varied. These data are taken from a study of PD-1 blockade in classical Hodgkin lymphoma. Background on the study: Each patient was given nivolumab 3 mg/kg through a vein every 2 weeks. Study-wide findings and caveats: Baseline diversity resembling that of newly diagnosed patients was seen in complete responders.

The J segment lost 5 bases and the V segment lost 3 bases, leaving 1 base of the junction unmatched. Germline V CDR1 and CDR2: KGHSH, LQKENI. The CDR3 has 13 amino acids. The rearrangement joins TRBV18 to TRBJ2-7, with TRBD1 matching over 10 bases. This specimen was peripheral blood mononuclear cells (PBMCs), taken before the fourth cycle of nivolumab. The TCR sequence derives from a human donor with classical Hodgkin lymphoma. The CDR3 is CASSPGQGNEQYF. CDR3 coding DNA: TGTGCCAGCTCACCGGGACAGGGGAACGAGCAGTACTTC.